One sample yielded the 28 T cell receptor beta chains listed below, sequenced in a study of metastatic and nonmetastatic thyroid tumors. TCRdb re-clonotyped the PCR reads through MiXCR. The data hold around 30,000 clones, with 14% to 15% observed a single time. Before thyroid surgery, none of the patients had received any treatment. The sequenced material came from blood. The receptors come from a male donor with papillary thyroid cancer or a benign thyroid nodule (not recorded which). Some clones in this sample may be carry-over from other donors' samples.

This clone was seen at least ten times. The rearrangement joins TRBV11-2 to TRBJ1-4; D unresolved. Trimming took 2 bases from V and 0 from J, leaving 7 bases between them. Germline lookup yields CDR1 SGHAT and CDR2 FQNNGV. The CDR3 covers 15 residues. CDR3 nucleotides: TGTGCCAGCAGCTTAACAACCGCAACTAATGAAAAACTGTTTTTT. It encodes CASSLTTATNEKLFF.

The rearrangement links TRBV6-2 or TRBV6-3 to TRBJ2-1; TRBD2 might be the D (6 bases). Germline CDR1 is MNHEY and CDR2 is SVGEGT. The length of the CDR3 is 16 residues. V gave up 0 bases and J gave up 9 bases, with 18 bases separating them. DNA for the CDR3: TGTGCCAGCAGTTACTCAGCGGTCCTTGGGGGGTGTGAGCAGTTCTTC. Its protein is CASSYSAVLGGCEQFF.

This clone is judged medium-sized (0.01 to 0.1%). The gene calls are TRBV28 and TRBJ2-7; 12 bases agree with TRBD1. The CDR3 sequence is 14 residues long. Germline V gene sequence: CDR1 MDHEN, CDR2 SYDVKM. V trimming: 6 bases; J trimming: 0 bases; junction bases outside the gene matches: 0. In DNA form, the CDR3 reads TGTGCCAGCAGGGGACAGGGGGCCTCCTACGAGCAGTACTTC. Translating it yields CASRGQGASYEQYF.

As concerns this clone: A clone one base away is much larger, so this may be a read error. The chain couples TRBV3-1 to TRBJ2-5; no definite D call. Germline V gene lookup returns CDR1 LGHDT and CDR2 YNNKEL (reference sequence). This CDR3 comprises 14 residues. The V gene lost 2 bases and the J gene lost 5 bases, with 12 bases spanning the gap. The CDR3 bases are TGTGCCAGCAGCCAAATCATAGCTTCTGAGACCCAGTACTTC. Translating gives CASSQIIASETQYF.

This clone was observed many times. The V call is TRBV7-9, the J call TRBJ2-5; D possibly corresponds to TRBD1 (5 bases). The CDR3 covers 14 residues. Germline V CDR1 and CDR2: SEHNR, FQNEAQ (reference sequence). Trimming shortened V by 5 bases and J by 2 bases, and 12 bases separated the two germline ends. The CDR3 loop is CASSSDSFQETQYF. The CDR3 region has the DNA TGTGCCAGCAGCAGCGACAGTTTTCAAGAGACCCAGTACTTC.

The sample holds many counts of this clone. Other DNA sequences in the sample encode the same CDR3. The chain uses TRBV19 and TRBJ1-1, with TRBD1 matching 7 bases. V lost 6 bases and J lost 1; bases outside the gene matches: 8. Germline assignment: CDR1 LNHDA and CDR2 SQIVND (reference sequence). The CDR3 consists of 15 residues. The CDR3 spells CASSPTGQPNTEAFF. Here the CDR3 DNA reads TGTGCCAGTAGCCCAACGGGACAGCCGAACACTGAAGCTTTCTTT.

The chain carries TRBV20-1 and TRBJ1-2, with TRBD1 matching 10 bases. The CDR3 totals 13 residues. Germline V gives CDR1 DFQATT, CDR2 SNEGSKA (reference sequence). J was trimmed by 8 bases and V by 6 bases; bases with no gene match: 9. CDR3 bases: TGCAGTGCCCAGGGGGACAGGGGAGGCGGCTACACCTTC. Translating gives CSAQGDRGGGYTF.

The chain recombines TRBV6-1 with TRBJ2-7; 7 bases match TRBD1. CDR3 length: 14 residues. Germline lookup yields CDR1 MNHNS and CDR2 SASEGT. The junction had 10 bases not matched to a gene; V was cut back by 8 bases and J by 3 bases. CDR3 sequence: CASYETGSFYEQYF. The CDR3 region has the DNA TGTGCCAGCTACGAGACAGGGAGCTTCTACGAGCAGTACTTC.

By sample fraction, this clone is medium-sized (0.01 to 0.1%). V is TRBV12-3 or TRBV12-4 and J is TRBJ1-1; the D is unclear. With 5 bases removed from V and 4 bases from J, the gap between germline ends came to 11 bases. The CDR3 loop spans 13 amino acids. The DNA for the CDR3 is TGTGCCAGCAGTCTTGGGGTGGGCACTGAAGCTTTCTTT. Amino acids: CASSLGVGTEAFF.

The table lists this clone with many counts. The CDR3 region has the DNA TGTGCCAGCAGCCCTATTGTACGTAACACTGAAGCTTTCTTT. Protein sequence: CASSPIVRNTEAFF. The chain employs TRBV7-8 and TRBJ1-1, with D unclear. Deletions cut 5 bases from V and 2 bases from J, with 12 bases between. Germline loops: CDR1 SGHVS, CDR2 FQNEAQ. The CDR3 sequence is 14 residues long.

This clone was seen at least ten times. This sequence joins TRBV4-2 and TRBJ2-5; 10 nucleotides line up with TRBD2. V was clipped by 4 bases and J by 3 bases; unmatched bases: 5. Germline loops: CDR1 LGHNA, CDR2 YNFKEQ. The CDR3 totals 15 residues. CDR3 nucleotide sequence: TGTGCCAGCAGCCGGCGACTAGCGGGTGAAGAGACCCAGTACTTC. Its translation: CASSRRLAGEETQYF.

This chain links TRBV7-2 with TRBJ1-4, with D possibly TRBD1 on 5 matching bases. Trimming pared 6 bases from V and 2 bases from J, leaving 10 bases between. The germline gives CDR1 SGHTA, CDR2 FQGNSA. The CDR3 loop spans 14 amino acids. CDR3 bases: TGTGCCAGCAGGAAGGGGATGACTAATGAAAAACTGTTTTTT. Protein sequence: CASRKGMTNEKLFF. Complete variable domain (other parts from reference TRBV7-2 and TRBJ1-4): GAGVSQSPSNKVTEKGKDVELRCDPISGHTALYWYRQSLGQGLEFLIYFQGNSAPDKSGLPSDRFSAERTGGSVSTLTIQRTQQEDSAVYLCASRKGMTNEKLFFGSGTQLSVL.

This chain connects TRBV6-5 to TRBJ2-6; D ambiguous. CDR3 size: 17 residues. Trimming pared 5 bases from V and 0 bases from J, leaving 14 bases between. Germline CDR1 is MNHEY and CDR2 is SVGAGI. The CDR3: CASSLQRSYSGANVLTF. CDR3 DNA sequence: TGTGCCAGCAGTCTACAGAGATCCTACTCTGGGGCCAACGTCCTGACTTTC.

This clone was detected many times. The chain carries TRBV19 and TRBJ1-3; 8 positions agree with TRBD1. V shed 2 bases and J 2 bases; nucleotides not matched to a gene: 2. Germline-derived CDR1 and CDR2 are LNHDA and SQIVND (reference sequence). The CDR3 is 15 residues long. CDR3 sequence: CASSIQGAPGNTIYF. The DNA for the CDR3 is TGTGCCAGTAGTATACAGGGGGCGCCTGGAAACACCATATATTTT.

The sample holds many counts of this clone. The chain recombines TRBV5-1 with TRBJ2-7, with a possible D match to TRBD2 (6 bases). This CDR3 spans 14 amino acids. V dropped 2 bases and J dropped 0 bases, with 9 bases sitting between them. CDR1 and CDR2 (germline): SGHRS, YFSETQ. The CDR3: CASSFSGSSYEQYF. The CDR3 nucleotides are TGCGCCAGCAGCTTTAGCGGAAGCTCCTACGAGCAGTACTTC.

Worth noting for this clone: This sequence may be a read error, since a much larger clone differs from it by one base. V and J are TRBV14 and TRBJ2-1, with TRBD2 matching over 7 bases. The CDR3 has 15 amino acids. V was clipped by 7 bases and J by 9 bases; unmatched bases: 15. Looked up from germline, CDR1 is SGHDN and CDR2 is FVKESK. CDR3 coding DNA: TGTGCCAGCACCCAGACCGGGACTACCAACAGTGAGCAGTTCTTC. As protein: CASTQTGTTNSEQFF.

The gene calls are TRBV6-1 and TRBJ2-3; either TRBD1 or TRBD2 may fit D (7 bases each). The CDR3 totals 15 residues. CDR1 is MNHNS and CDR2 is SASEGT in the germline V gene. Trimming took off 2 bases at V and 6 bases at J, with 15 bases between the two ends. The CDR3 nucleotides read TGTGCCAGCAGTGAAAGCCAGGGGGAGGGGGATACGCAGTATTTT. It yields the protein CASSESQGEGDTQYF.

This clone was counted at least ten times. The V call is TRBV12-3 or TRBV12-4, the J call TRBJ2-7, with 7 nucleotides matching TRBD1. The junction had 4 bases not matched to a gene; V was cut back by 4 bases and J by 1 base. The CDR3 has 14 residues. The DNA of the CDR3 is TGTGCCAGCAGTTCGACAGGGAGATCCTACGAGCAGTACTTC. Translating it yields CASSSTGRSYEQYF.

Within the sample, this clone is medium-sized. The V and J genes are TRBV6-1 and TRBJ1-6, with D unclear. The CDR3 covers 17 residues. Germline loops: CDR1 MNHNS, CDR2 SASEGT. V was pared by 5 bases and J by 11 bases, with 25 bases between. CDR3 nucleotides: TGTGCCAGCAGTTCCCCCCGAACAGCAACCCCCGCGGCACCCCTCCACTTT. Translating gives CASSSPRTATPAAPLHF.

This clone was detected ten times or more. The chain carries TRBV5-6 and TRBJ2-1; 9 bases are a match to TRBD1. Germline assignment: CDR1 SGHDT and CDR2 YYEEEE. The CDR3 totals 19 residues. V was pared by 0 bases and J by 6 bases, with 16 bases of the junction left unmatched. CDR3 nucleotides: TGTGCCAGCAGCTTGGCCCACCGATGGAGGGACAGGGAGGTCAATGAGCAGTTCTTC. Amino acids: CASSLAHRWRDREVNEQFF. Looking up the rest from reference TRBV5-6 and TRBJ2-1 gives the full variable domain: DAGVTQSPTHLIKTRGQQVTLRCSPKSGHDTVSWYQQALGQGPQFIFQYYEEEERQRGNFPDRFSGHQFPNYSSELNVNALLLGDSALYLCASSLAHRWRDREVNEQFFGPGTRLTVL.

V is TRBV20-1 and J is TRBJ2-3; 9 bases fit TRBD2. Looked up from germline, CDR1 is DFQATT and CDR2 is SNEGSKA (reference sequence). V shed 6 bases and J 6 bases; nucleotides not matched to a gene: 13. The length of the CDR3 is 15 residues. The CDR3 spells CSATQRASGTDTQYF. The CDR3 region has the DNA TGCAGTGCAACACAGCGGGCTAGCGGGACGGATACGCAGTATTTT.

There are a few counts of this clone. One junction end disagrees with the germline gene, perhaps due to a read error. The chain has TRBV6-2 or TRBV6-3 and TRBJ2-1; TRBD2 matches at 15 bases. CDR1 MNHEY and CDR2 SVGEGT come from the germline V gene. CDR3 length: 19 residues. This chain's CDR3 is CASASTWTSGRGAYNKQFF. The CDR3 nucleotides read TGTGCCAGCGCCTCGACCTGGACTAGCGGGAGGGGCGCCTACAATAAGCAGTTCTTC.

This clone has at least ten counts. The chain has TRBV6-2 or TRBV6-3 and TRBJ2-3; D is perhaps TRBD1 (5 bases). This CDR3 region has 14 residues. Germline lookup yields CDR1 MNHEY and CDR2 SVGEGT. V lost 5 bases, J lost 3 bases, and 12 bases lay in between. The CDR3 DNA reads TGTGCCAGCAGTATCATAGGGGCTACAGATACGCAGTATTTT. Amino acid sequence: CASSIIGATDTQYF.

In this sample, this clone turned up many times. The rearrangement uses TRBV20-1 and TRBJ2-1, with D unresolved. V lost 4 bases and J 0 bases, leaving 7 bases between the germline ends. The V gene's germline CDR1 is DFQATT and CDR2 SNEGSKA (reference sequence). The CDR3 sequence is 13 residues long. The CDR3 DNA follows: TGCAGTGCTATCGTTTCCTCCTACAATGAGCAGTTCTTC. Protein sequence: CSAIVSSYNEQFF.

CDR3 residues: CASSYFGLEWKGTGELFF. The DNA of the CDR3 is TGTGCCAGCAGTTACTTTGGCCTAGAGTGGAAGGGCACCGGGGAGCTGTTTTTT. The chain carries TRBV6-5 and TRBJ2-2; D call uncertain. The CDR3 is 18 residues long. Per the germline V gene, CDR1 is MNHEY and CDR2 is SVGAGI. V lost 1 base, J lost 4 bases, and 19 bases lay in between.

This clone was seen a handful of times. This may come from a read error, since a much larger clone is one base off. The chain joins TRBV29-1 to TRBJ2-3; the match to TRBD1 covers 7 bases. The CDR3 totals 16 residues. Losses at the gene ends were 8 bases for V and 0 bases for J; bases not matched to a gene: 14. From germline, CDR1 is SQVTM and CDR2 ANQGSEA. The CDR3 sequence: CSIVPTGQFSTDTQYF. DNA for the CDR3: TGCAGCATCGTTCCGACAGGGCAATTTAGCACAGATACGCAGTATTTT.

In this sample, this clone turned up many times. The chain joins TRBV7-3 to TRBJ2-1; D is possibly TRBD2 (5 bases). Trimming removed 6 bases from V and 8 bases from J, with 14 bases in between. Germline CDR1 is SGHTA and CDR2 is FQGTGA. This CDR3 contains 13 residues. The CDR3 loop is CASSRAGLDEQFF. The CDR3 DNA follows: TGTGCCAGCAGTAGGGCGGGTTTAGATGAGCAGTTCTTC.

This clone showed up many times. The CDR3 here is CASSIDRAWGGNTQYF. In nucleotides, the CDR3 is TGTGCCAGTAGTATAGACCGGGCCTGGGGGGGAAATACGCAGTATTTT. This chain connects TRBV19 to TRBJ2-3; 7 bases agree with TRBD2. The CDR3 contains 16 residues. Losses at the gene ends were 0 bases for V and 7 bases for J; bases not matched to a gene: 10. CDR1 is LNHDA and CDR2 is SQIVND in the germline V gene (reference sequence).